This T cell receptor (beta chain) was found in a study of blood T cell repertoires in COVID-19. As for the study in general: Some COVID-19 samples were acute and others convalescent; all came from the United States, Italy and Spain.

Source study methods: Reference gene primer amplification yielded estimated nucleated cell counts. The repertoire was sequenced with immunoSEQ multiplex PCR; TCRdb's copy has only in-frame clones and lacks some. V and J calls and clone size are copied from that table; D and trimming were computed from the DNA. This sample has around 81,000 clones, with almost 90% found just once. The sequence was collected from a woman over 75 with acute or convalescent COVID-19. The material sequenced was peripheral blood.

This CDR3 is CASSYSTGVYNEQFF. DNA of the CDR3: TGTGCCAGCAGTTACTCGACAGGGGTCTACAATGAGCAGTTCTTC. The J gene is TRBJ2-1, the V gene TRBV6-2 or TRBV6-3, with TRBD1 matching 8 bases. The CDR3 contains 15 residues. CDR1 and CDR2 from the germline V gene are MNHEY and SVGEGT. The ends lost 0 bases at V and 3 bases at J; junction bases unmatched: 1.